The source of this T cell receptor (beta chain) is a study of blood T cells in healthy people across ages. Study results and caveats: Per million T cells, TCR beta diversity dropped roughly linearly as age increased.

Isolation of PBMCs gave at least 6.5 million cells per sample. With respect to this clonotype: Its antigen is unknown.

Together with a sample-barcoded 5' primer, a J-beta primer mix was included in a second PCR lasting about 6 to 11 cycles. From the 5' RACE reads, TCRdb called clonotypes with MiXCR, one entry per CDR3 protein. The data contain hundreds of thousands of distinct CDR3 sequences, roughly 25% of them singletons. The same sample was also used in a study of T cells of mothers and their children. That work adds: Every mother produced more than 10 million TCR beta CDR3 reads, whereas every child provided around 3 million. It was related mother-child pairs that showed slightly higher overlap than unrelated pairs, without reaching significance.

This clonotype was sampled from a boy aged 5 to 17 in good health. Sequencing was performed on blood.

CDR3 DNA sequence: TGTGCCAGCAGCTTATTACTGAAGGAGACCCAGTACTTC. It translates to CASSLLLKETQYF. V usage is TRBV7-9 and J usage is TRBJ2-5; D is uncertain. CDR1 SEHNR and CDR2 FQNEAQ come from the germline V gene (reference sequence). CDR3 size: 13 residues. Trimming pared 2 bases from V and 5 bases from J, leaving 9 bases between.